The present TCR beta chain was sequenced within a study of T cells after yellow fever vaccination. Whole-study findings and limits: Clones that expanded after primary vaccination mostly reappeared after the booster (just under 98% CD4, roughly 87% CD8). Contamination by abundant bulk-population clonotypes could be present in FACS-sorted repertoires.

The CDR3 consists of 16 residues. The V and J ends lost 11 bases and 3 bases respectively, with 23 bases between them. Comment on this clonotype: As yet, its antigen is unknown.

In TCRdb, the 5' RACE reads were re-called with MiXCR into one record per CDR3 protein. The sample has tens of thousands of distinct CDR3 sequences, roughly 4.5% seen once. The chain joins TRBV12-3 or TRBV12-4 to TRBJ1-5, with D possibly matching TRBD1 (6 bases). The source was CD8+ T cells sorted from PBMCs, collected 5 days after the yellow fever booster vaccination. The receptor comes from a man younger than 40 who received the YFV17D yellow fever vaccine. CDR3 sequence: CAFSLRGWDNNQPQHF. DNA for the CDR3: TGTGCCTTCAGTTTAAGGGGGTGGGATAACAATCAGCCCCAGCATTTT.